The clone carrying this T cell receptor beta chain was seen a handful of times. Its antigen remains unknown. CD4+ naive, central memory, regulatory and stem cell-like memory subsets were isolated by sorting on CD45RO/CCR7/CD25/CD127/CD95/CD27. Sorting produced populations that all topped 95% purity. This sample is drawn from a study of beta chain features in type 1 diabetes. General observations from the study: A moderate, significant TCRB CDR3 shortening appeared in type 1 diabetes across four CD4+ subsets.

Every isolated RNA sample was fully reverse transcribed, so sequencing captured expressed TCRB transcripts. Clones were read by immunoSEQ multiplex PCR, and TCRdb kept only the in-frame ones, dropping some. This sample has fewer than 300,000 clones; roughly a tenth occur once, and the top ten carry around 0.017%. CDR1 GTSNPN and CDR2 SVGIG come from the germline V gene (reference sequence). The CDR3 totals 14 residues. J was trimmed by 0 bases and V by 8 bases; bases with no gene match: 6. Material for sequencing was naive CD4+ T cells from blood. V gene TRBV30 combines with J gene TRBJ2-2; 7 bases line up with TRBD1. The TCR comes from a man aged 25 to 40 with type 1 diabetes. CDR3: CARQTGTNTGELFF. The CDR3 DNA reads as TGTGCCAGACAGACAGGGACGAACACCGGGGAGCTGTTTTTT.